What follows is one T cell receptor (beta chain) and its context. Its antigen is currently unknown. Lactation, pregnancy, other autoimmune disease or uncontrolled infection led to exclusion of patients. The sample is drawn from a study of T cells in Graves' hyperthyroidism and ophthalmopathy. In the study overall: Peripheral blood was acquired at first diagnosis, ahead of any therapy whatsoever. Study-level findings and limits: Prediction of ophthalmopathy progression came a median roughly 6.4 months pre-onset.

The CDR3 consists of 14 residues. V was clipped by 4 bases and J by 3 bases, with 9 bases between them. The V gene's germline CDR1 is SGHTA and CDR2 FQGTGA. Amplification of TCR beta CDR3 regions was performed using RNA transcripts as template. HTBI primers were used for first-round RT-PCR of the TCR CDR3. TCRdb re-analysed the multiplex PCR reads in MiXCR, keeping a single row per CDR3 protein. In the table there are 600,000 to 750,000 distinct CDR3 sequences, roughly 17% of which are singletons. Material: blood. The chain is built from TRBV7-3 and TRBJ1-4; D is unresolved. The clonotype was recovered from a man aged 50 to 60 with Graves' hyperthyroidism. The CDR3 region is CASSWREANEKLFF. The CDR3 DNA reads TGTGCCAGCAGCTGGCGGGAGGCTAATGAAAAACTGTTTTTT.